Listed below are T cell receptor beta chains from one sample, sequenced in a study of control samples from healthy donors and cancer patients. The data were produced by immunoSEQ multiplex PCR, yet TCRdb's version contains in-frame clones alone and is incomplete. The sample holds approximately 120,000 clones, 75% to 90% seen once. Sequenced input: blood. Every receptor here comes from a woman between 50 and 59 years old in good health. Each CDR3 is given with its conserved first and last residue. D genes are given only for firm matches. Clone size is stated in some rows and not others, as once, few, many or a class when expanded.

cdr3_nt: TGTGCCAGCAGCTTAGGATTCGGGACCCTTAGCAATCAGCCCCAGCATTTT
cdr3_aa: CASSLGFGTLSNQPQHF
v_call: TRBV7-6
j_call: TRBJ1-5
clone_size: -
d_call: -

cdr3_nt: TGTGCCAGCAGTTATGAGGGGCAGGGCGGACAGCCCCAGCATTTT
cdr3_aa: CASSYEGQGGQPQHF
v_call: TRBV6-6
j_call: TRBJ1-5
clone_size: -
d_call: -

cdr3_nt: TGCGCCAGCAGCCAAGCCCAAGGGTTACAAGAGACCCAGTACTTC
cdr3_aa: CASSQAQGLQETQYF
v_call: TRBV4-1
j_call: TRBJ2-5
clone_size: -
d_call: -

cdr3_nt: TGTGCCAGCAGCTTAGGGGACAGCAATAATGAAAAACTGTTTTTT
cdr3_aa: CASSLGDSNNEKLFF
v_call: TRBV7-9
j_call: TRBJ1-4
clone_size: -
d_call: TRBD1

cdr3_nt: TGCAGCGTTTTAGGGGGCACTGAAGCTTTCTTT
cdr3_aa: CSVLGGTEAFF
v_call: TRBV29-1
j_call: TRBJ1-1
clone_size: -
d_call: -

cdr3_nt: TGCGCCAGCAGCCTGACGGCGTTGAATTCTGGAAACACCATATATTTT
cdr3_aa: CASSLTALNSGNTIYF
v_call: TRBV4-1
j_call: TRBJ1-3
clone_size: -
d_call: -

cdr3_nt: TGTGCCAGCAGCCAAGAAGGTCGGGGGGTCGCCATTAACACCTTC
cdr3_aa: CASSQEGRGVAINTF
v_call: TRBV3-1/TRBV3-2
j_call: TRBJ1-2
clone_size: -
d_call: -

cdr3_nt: TGTGCCAGCAGAAGGCTAGCGGGGACCGGGGAGCTGTTTTTT
cdr3_aa: CASRRLAGTGELFF
v_call: TRBV6-5
j_call: TRBJ2-2
clone_size: -
d_call: TRBD2

cdr3_nt: TGTGCCAGCAGTGATTTTAGGGACACTGAAGCTTTCTTT
cdr3_aa: CASSDFRDTEAFF
v_call: TRBV2
j_call: TRBJ1-1
clone_size: -
d_call: -

cdr3_nt: TGCAGCGTTGCACAGGGTAGAATGAACACTGAAGCTTTCTTT
cdr3_aa: CSVAQGRMNTEAFF
v_call: TRBV29-1
j_call: TRBJ1-1
clone_size: -
d_call: -

cdr3_nt: TGTGCCAGCAGCCAAGCGATTTCACAGGGGGCGTTTTCACCCCTCCACTTT
cdr3_aa: CASSQAISQGAFSPLHF
v_call: TRBV3-1/TRBV3-2
j_call: TRBJ1-6
clone_size: -
d_call: TRBD1

cdr3_nt: TGCGCCAGCAGCCAGCTGGGGGGTGAGCAGTTCTTC
cdr3_aa: CASSQLGGEQFF
v_call: TRBV4-1
j_call: TRBJ2-1
clone_size: -
d_call: -

cdr3_nt: TGCGCCAGCAGGCCCAAAAGCAATCAGCCCCAGCATTTT
cdr3_aa: CASRPKSNQPQHF
v_call: TRBV23-1
j_call: TRBJ1-5
clone_size: -
d_call: -

cdr3_nt: TGTGCCAGCAGCTCGCTACAGGGGGCGCACACTGAAGCTTTCTTT
cdr3_aa: CASSSLQGAHTEAFF
v_call: TRBV5-4
j_call: TRBJ1-1
clone_size: -
d_call: TRBD1

cdr3_nt: TGTGCCAGCAGCACCAGTCCGGGACGCCAAGAGACCCAGTACTTC
cdr3_aa: CASSTSPGRQETQYF
v_call: TRBV9
j_call: TRBJ2-5
clone_size: -
d_call: -

cdr3_nt: TGTGCCAGCAGCTTCGGGTTTCCAGATACGCAGTATTTT
cdr3_aa: CASSFGFPDTQYF
v_call: TRBV13
j_call: TRBJ2-3
clone_size: -
d_call: -

cdr3_nt: TGTGCCTGGAGTCGAGGGCCCAGTTGGCCCCAGCATTTT
cdr3_aa: CAWSRGPSWPQHF
v_call: TRBV30
j_call: TRBJ1-5
clone_size: -
d_call: -

cdr3_nt: TGTGCCAGCAGTTTAAGGGGACGGACTAATGAAAAACTGTTTTTT
cdr3_aa: CASSLRGRTNEKLFF
v_call: TRBV27
j_call: TRBJ1-4
clone_size: -
d_call: -

cdr3_nt: TGCAGCGTTGAACCCCCGGGACTGAATGAGCAGTTCTTC
cdr3_aa: CSVEPPGLNEQFF
v_call: TRBV29-1
j_call: TRBJ2-1
clone_size: once
d_call: -

cdr3_nt: TGTGCCAGCAGCATTTACAGGGATCTCTATGGCTACACCTTC
cdr3_aa: CASSIYRDLYGYTF
v_call: TRBV7-9
j_call: TRBJ1-2
clone_size: -
d_call: -

cdr3_nt: TGTGCCAGCAGTAACCTACGGGGGCCTTATCAGCCCCAGCATTTT
cdr3_aa: CASSNLRGPYQPQHF
v_call: TRBV6-5
j_call: TRBJ1-5
clone_size: -
d_call: -

cdr3_nt: TGTGCCAGCTCACCTCTTCAGGGGTACACTGAAGCTTTCTTT
cdr3_aa: CASSPLQGYTEAFF
v_call: TRBV18
j_call: TRBJ1-1
clone_size: -
d_call: -

cdr3_nt: TGTGCCAGCAGCCTTTTTTGGGCAGCCAACTATGGCTACACCTTC
cdr3_aa: CASSLFWAANYGYTF
v_call: TRBV3-1/TRBV3-2
j_call: TRBJ1-2
clone_size: -
d_call: -

cdr3_nt: TGTGCCAGCAGCCGCTCGACAGGGGGTAATGAGCAGTTCTTC
cdr3_aa: CASSRSTGGNEQFF
v_call: TRBV7-3
j_call: TRBJ2-1
clone_size: -
d_call: TRBD1

cdr3_nt: TGTGCCAGTATCTCCTCGAGGACAGGCTTCTCTGGAAACACCATATATTTT
cdr3_aa: CASISSRTGFSGNTIYF
v_call: TRBV19
j_call: TRBJ1-3
clone_size: -
d_call: TRBD1

cdr3_nt: TGCGCCAGCAGCTCAGGACTAGCGGGGGCTCCTAGGGATGAGCAGTTCTTC
cdr3_aa: CASSSGLAGAPRDEQFF
v_call: TRBV5-1
j_call: TRBJ2-1
clone_size: once
d_call: TRBD2

cdr3_nt: TGTGCCATCAGTGAGAGTGGGGCAGGGGTGGCATTCAATGAGCAGTTCTTC
cdr3_aa: CAISESGAGVAFNEQFF
v_call: TRBV10-3
j_call: TRBJ2-1
clone_size: -
d_call: -

cdr3_nt: TGTGCCAGCAGCCAGCTGACAGCCGAAGCTTTCTTT
cdr3_aa: CASSQLTAEAFF
v_call: TRBV4-2
j_call: TRBJ1-1
clone_size: few
d_call: -

cdr3_nt: TGCAGCGTTGAAGGGCGAAGGCTGGGTGGTGAGCAGTTCTTC
cdr3_aa: CSVEGRRLGGEQFF
v_call: TRBV29-1
j_call: TRBJ2-1
clone_size: -
d_call: -

cdr3_nt: TGCGCCAGCAGTGAGTGGGATAACTATGGCTACACCTTC
cdr3_aa: CASSEWDNYGYTF
v_call: TRBV10-1
j_call: TRBJ1-2
clone_size: -
d_call: -

cdr3_nt: TGTGCCAGCAGCTTGGGGGGGAGAAGCTCCTACAATGAGCAGTTCTTC
cdr3_aa: CASSLGGRSSYNEQFF
v_call: TRBV5-8
j_call: TRBJ2-1
clone_size: -
d_call: -

cdr3_nt: TGTGCCAGTAGTGTACTAGCCAAAAACATTCAGTACTTC
cdr3_aa: CASSVLAKNIQYF
v_call: TRBV19
j_call: TRBJ2-4
clone_size: -
d_call: -

cdr3_nt: TGCGCCAGCAGCTACCCCGGGACAGGGGGCCTGACCGAGGGGAATGAGCAGTTCTTC
cdr3_aa: CASSYPGTGGLTEGNEQFF
v_call: TRBV5-1
j_call: TRBJ2-1
clone_size: -
d_call: TRBD1

cdr3_nt: TGTGCCACGAATGGCGCCGGGGAGCTGTTTTTT
cdr3_aa: CATNGAGELFF
v_call: TRBV24-1
j_call: TRBJ2-2
clone_size: -
d_call: -

cdr3_nt: TGTGCCATCAGTGAAGGACAGGGGGCCCTAGAGACCCAGTACTTC
cdr3_aa: CAISEGQGALETQYF
v_call: TRBV10-3
j_call: TRBJ2-5
clone_size: -
d_call: TRBD1

cdr3_nt: TGCGCCAGCAGCCGGGGGGTACGGCAGGGGATTAGCACAGATACGCAGTATTTT
cdr3_aa: CASSRGVRQGISTDTQYF
v_call: TRBV4-3
j_call: TRBJ2-3
clone_size: -
d_call: -

cdr3_nt: TGCGCCAGCAGCCAAACAGGCTCCTACAATGAGCAGTTCTTC
cdr3_aa: CASSQTGSYNEQFF
v_call: TRBV4-3
j_call: TRBJ2-1
clone_size: -
d_call: -

cdr3_nt: TGTGCCAGCAGCTCGTCGACAGGGGGCGTGGAGGAAAAACTGTTTTTT
cdr3_aa: CASSSSTGGVEEKLFF
v_call: TRBV7-9
j_call: TRBJ1-4
clone_size: once
d_call: TRBD1

cdr3_nt: TGTGCCAGCAGCGCAACTCGGGAAAAACTGTTTTTT
cdr3_aa: CASSATREKLFF
v_call: TRBV6-5
j_call: TRBJ1-4
clone_size: -
d_call: -

cdr3_nt: TGCGCCAGCAGCCTGGGGACAGGGGGCGTCTATGGCTACACCTTC
cdr3_aa: CASSLGTGGVYGYTF
v_call: TRBV5-1
j_call: TRBJ1-2
clone_size: once
d_call: TRBD1

cdr3_nt: TGTGCCACCAGCCCAAAAACCGGGACGGGTTATGGCTACACCTTC
cdr3_aa: CATSPKTGTGYGYTF
v_call: TRBV15
j_call: TRBJ1-2
clone_size: -
d_call: -

cdr3_nt: TGTGCCAGCAGTTACTCGCGCCAGACCTACGAGCAGTACTTC
cdr3_aa: CASSYSRQTYEQYF
v_call: TRBV6-5
j_call: TRBJ2-7
clone_size: once
d_call: -

cdr3_nt: TGTGCCAGCAGCTCCCAGGGTGAGGTTAATTCACCCCTCCACTTT
cdr3_aa: CASSSQGEVNSPLHF
v_call: TRBV7-3
j_call: TRBJ1-6
clone_size: -
d_call: -

cdr3_nt: TGTGCCAGCAGTCGCGGGGGGGGCCAACATACGCAGTATTTT
cdr3_aa: CASSRGGGQHTQYF
v_call: TRBV6-5
j_call: TRBJ2-3
clone_size: -
d_call: TRBD2

cdr3_nt: TGTGCCAGCATAAGGACAGGGGGGGGTAATGAAAAACTGTTTTTT
cdr3_aa: CASIRTGGGNEKLFF
v_call: TRBV2
j_call: TRBJ1-4
clone_size: -
d_call: TRBD1